This TCR beta chain was captured in a study of T cell responses to AZD1222 COVID-19 vaccine. Some clones are missing from TCRdb's copy, which holds only in-frame ones; the method was immunoSEQ multiplex PCR. The data contain roughly 120,000 clones, about 87% of them singletons. The V and J ends lost 6 bases and 10 bases respectively, with 16 bases between them. Looked up from germline, CDR1 is MNHEY and CDR2 is SVGEGT. The CDR3 is made up of 13 amino acids. The chain uses TRBV6-2 or TRBV6-3 and TRBJ2-1, with D tentatively TRBD2 (6 bases). Sequencing used peripheral blood, obtained 28 days after the second AZD1222 dose. This TCR derives from an adult who received the AZD1222 COVID-19 vaccine. CDR3 coding DNA: TGTGCCAGCAGCCCCCAGACTAGTTTGGAGCAGTTCTTC. Protein product: CASSPQTSLEQFF.